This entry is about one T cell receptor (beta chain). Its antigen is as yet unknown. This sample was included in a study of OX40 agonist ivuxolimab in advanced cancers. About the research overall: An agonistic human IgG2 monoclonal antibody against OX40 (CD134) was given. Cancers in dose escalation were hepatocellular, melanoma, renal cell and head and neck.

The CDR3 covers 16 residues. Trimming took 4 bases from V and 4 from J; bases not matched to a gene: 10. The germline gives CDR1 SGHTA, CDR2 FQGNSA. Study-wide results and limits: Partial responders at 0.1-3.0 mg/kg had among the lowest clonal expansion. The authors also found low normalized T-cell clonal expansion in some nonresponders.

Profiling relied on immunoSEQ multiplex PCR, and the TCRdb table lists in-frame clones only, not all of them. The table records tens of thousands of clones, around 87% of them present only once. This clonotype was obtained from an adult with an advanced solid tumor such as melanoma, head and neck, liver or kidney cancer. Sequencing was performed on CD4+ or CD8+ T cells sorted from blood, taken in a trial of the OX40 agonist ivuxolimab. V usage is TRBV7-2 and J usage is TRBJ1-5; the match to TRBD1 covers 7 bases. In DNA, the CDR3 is TGTGCCAGCAGCTGGGCAGGGGGGATGTTGAATCAGCCCCAGCATTTT. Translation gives CASSWAGGMLNQPQHF. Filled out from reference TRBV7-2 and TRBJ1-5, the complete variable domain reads GAGVSQSPSNKVTEKGKDVELRCDPISGHTALYWYRQSLGQGLEFLIYFQGNSAPDKSGLPSDRFSAERTGGSVSTLTIQRTQQEDSAVYLCASSWAGGMLNQPQHFGDGTRLSIL.